This TCR beta chain was sequenced in a study of T cell changes during pregnancy in multiple sclerosis. TCRdb keeps only in-frame clones here, not all; method: immunoSEQ multiplex PCR. The repertoire has more than 65,000 clones, approximately 90% of them found once; the top ten carry 2.5%. The receptor was isolated from a female donor with multiple sclerosis, enrolled in a pregnancy study. The material was peripheral blood, obtained in the first trimester of pregnancy.

This CDR3 reads CSVSDTPGNTIYF. In DNA, the CDR3 is TGCAGCGTGTCGGACACTCCTGGAAACACCATATATTTT. This chain connects TRBV29-1 to TRBJ1-3; D is perhaps TRBD1 (5 bases). CDR1 and CDR2 from the germline V gene are SQVTM and ANQGSEA. The length of the CDR3 is 13 residues. Trimming removed 6 bases from V and 2 bases from J, with 11 bases in between.